This T cell receptor beta chain was captured by sequencing in a study of tumor-infiltrating lymphocytes in localized non-small cell lung cancer. The data were produced by immunoSEQ multiplex PCR, yet TCRdb's version contains in-frame clones alone and is incomplete. The table has 3,000 to 4,500 clones, around 50% seen once. This CDR3 region has 16 residues. CDR1 and CDR2 from the germline V gene are SGHRS and YFSETQ. V gave up 4 bases and J gave up 3 bases; unmatched junction bases: 13. This clonotype was obtained from a human donor with non-small cell lung cancer. Sequenced: uninvolved lung tissue not adjacent to the tumor. V is TRBV5-1 and J is TRBJ2-7, with 7 bases matching TRBD2. CDR3 DNA: TGCGCCAGCAGCCCGGTGGGAGGGTATGAAAGCTACGAGCAGTACTTC. It specifies CASSPVGGYESYEQYF. Complete variable domain (other parts from reference TRBV5-1 and TRBJ2-7): KAGVTQTPRYLIKTRGQQVTLSCSPISGHRSVSWYQQTPGQGLQFLFEYFSETQRNKGNFPGRFSGRQFSNSRSEMNVSTLELGDSALYLCASSPVGGYESYEQYFGPGTRLTVT.